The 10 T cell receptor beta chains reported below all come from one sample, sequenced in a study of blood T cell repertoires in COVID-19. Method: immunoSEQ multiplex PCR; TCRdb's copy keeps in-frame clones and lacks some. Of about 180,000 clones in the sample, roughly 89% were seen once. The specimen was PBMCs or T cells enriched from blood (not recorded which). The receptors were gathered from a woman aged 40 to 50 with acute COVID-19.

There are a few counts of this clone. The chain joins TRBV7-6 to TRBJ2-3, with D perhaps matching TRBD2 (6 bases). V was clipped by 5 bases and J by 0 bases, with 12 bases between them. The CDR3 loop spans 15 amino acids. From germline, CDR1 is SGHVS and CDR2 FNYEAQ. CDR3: CASSAWAGSTDTQYF. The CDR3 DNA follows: TGTGCCAGCAGCGCCTGGGCGGGAAGCACAGATACGCAGTATTTT.

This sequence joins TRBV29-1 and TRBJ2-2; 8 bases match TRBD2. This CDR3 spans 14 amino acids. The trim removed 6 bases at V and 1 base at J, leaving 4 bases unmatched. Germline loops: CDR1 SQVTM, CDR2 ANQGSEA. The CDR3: CSVREGLNTGELFF. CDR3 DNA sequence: TGCAGCGTCCGGGAGGGTCTGAACACCGGGGAGCTGTTTTTT.

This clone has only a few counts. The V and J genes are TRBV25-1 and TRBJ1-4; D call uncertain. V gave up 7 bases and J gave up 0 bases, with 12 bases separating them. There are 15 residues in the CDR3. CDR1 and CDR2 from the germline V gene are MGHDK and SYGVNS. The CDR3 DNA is TGTGCCAGCACCCGAGGAGTCGCAACTAATGAAAAACTGTTTTTT. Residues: CASTRGVATNEKLFF.

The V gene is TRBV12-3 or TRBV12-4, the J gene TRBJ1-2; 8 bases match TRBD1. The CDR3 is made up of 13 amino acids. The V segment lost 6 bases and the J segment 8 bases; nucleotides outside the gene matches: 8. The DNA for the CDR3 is TGTGCCAGCAGCCTCGGGACAGGAAGCGGCTACACCTTC. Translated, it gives CASSLGTGSGYTF.

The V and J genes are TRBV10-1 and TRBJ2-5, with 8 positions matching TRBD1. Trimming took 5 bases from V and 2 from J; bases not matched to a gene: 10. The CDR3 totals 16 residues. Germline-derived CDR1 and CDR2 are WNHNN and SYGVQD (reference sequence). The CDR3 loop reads CASSPGQGRDQETQYF. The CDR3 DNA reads TGCGCCAGCAGTCCCGGACAGGGCCGGGATCAAGAGACCCAGTACTTC.

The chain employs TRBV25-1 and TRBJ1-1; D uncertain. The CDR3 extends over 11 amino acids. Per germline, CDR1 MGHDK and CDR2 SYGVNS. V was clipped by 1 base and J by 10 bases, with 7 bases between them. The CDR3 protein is CASSELMSAFF. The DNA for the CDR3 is TGTGCCAGCAGTGAATTAATGTCAGCTTTCTTT.

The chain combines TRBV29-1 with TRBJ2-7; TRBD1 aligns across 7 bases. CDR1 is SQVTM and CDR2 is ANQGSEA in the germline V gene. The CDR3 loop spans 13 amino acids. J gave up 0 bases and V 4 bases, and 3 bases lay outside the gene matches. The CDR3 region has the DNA TGCAGCGTTGGTCCAGGGGGCTCCTACGAGCAGTACTTC. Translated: CSVGPGGSYEQYF.

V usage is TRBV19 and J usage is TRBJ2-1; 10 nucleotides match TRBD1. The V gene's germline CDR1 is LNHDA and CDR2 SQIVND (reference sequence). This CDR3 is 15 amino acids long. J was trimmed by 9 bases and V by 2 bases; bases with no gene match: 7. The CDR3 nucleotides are TGTGCCAGTAGTATATATGGGACAGGGGAAGGTGAGCAGTTCTTC. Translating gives CASSIYGTGEGEQFF. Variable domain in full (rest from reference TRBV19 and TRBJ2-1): DGGITQSPKYLFRKEGQNVTLSCEQNLNHDAMYWYRQDPGQGLRLIYYSQIVNDFQKGDIAEGYSVSREKKESFPLTVTSAQKNPTAFYLCASSIYGTGEGEQFFGPGTRLTVL.

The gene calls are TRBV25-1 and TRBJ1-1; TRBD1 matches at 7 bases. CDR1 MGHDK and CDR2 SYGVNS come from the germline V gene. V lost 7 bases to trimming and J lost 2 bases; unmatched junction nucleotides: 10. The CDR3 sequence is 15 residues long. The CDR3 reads CASKKGGQLNTEAFF. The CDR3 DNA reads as TGTGCCAGCAAAAAGGGGGGACAGCTTAACACTGAAGCTTTCTTT.

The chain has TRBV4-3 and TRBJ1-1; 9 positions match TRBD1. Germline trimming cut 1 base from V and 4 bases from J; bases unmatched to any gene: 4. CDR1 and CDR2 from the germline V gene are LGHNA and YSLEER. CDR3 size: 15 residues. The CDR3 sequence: CASSQAGQGTTEAFF. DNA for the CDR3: TGCGCCAGCAGCCAAGCGGGACAGGGCACCACTGAAGCTTTCTTT.